The 9 T cell receptor beta chains below were found in one sample sequenced in a study of T cells after yellow fever vaccination (dated by TCRdb to the late 2010s). Preparation of the library involved 5' RACE. These reads were obtained on an Illumina NovaSeq 6000. TCRdb reworked the public reads: Q25 trimming with fastp, MiXCR clone assembly, productive beta chains retained. When rows share a CDR3 protein, they turn into one entry using the most common DNA and genes. For this sample the table gives hundreds of thousands of distinct CDR3 sequences, of which around a sixth were detected only once. The ten largest clones represent 15% to 20% of the sample. The sample's treatment or condition label, in plain terms: live attenuated yellow fever vaccine strain. The input for sequencing was PBMCs, taken before the yellow fever booster vaccination. These TCRs come from a man in his late teens or twenties who received the YFV17D yellow fever vaccine.

The V call is TRBV27, the J call TRBJ1-5; D might be TRBD1 (5 bases). In germline, CDR1 is MNHEY, CDR2 SMNVEV (reference sequence). Trimming took off 4 bases at V and 6 bases at J, with 13 bases between the two ends. The CDR3 runs to 14 residues. As DNA, the CDR3 is TGTGCCAGCAGTTCTCAGGGAGGTCTTCAGCCCCAGCATTTT. Amino acids: CASSSQGGLQPQHF.

V and J are TRBV5-5 and TRBJ1-1; D not certain. V gave up 4 bases and J gave up 3 bases, with 13 bases separating them. CDR1 and CDR2 from the germline V gene are SGHKS and YYEKEE (reference sequence). This CDR3 spans 14 amino acids. The CDR3 sequence: CASSLGGIYTEAFF. The CDR3 coding sequence is TGTGCCAGCAGCCTTGGAGGCATCTACACTGAAGCTTTCTTT. The full variable domain, with the rest looked up from reference TRBV5-5 and TRBJ1-1, is DAGVTQSPTHLIKTRGQQVTLRCSPISGHKSVSWYQQVLGQGPQFIFQYYEKEERGRGNFPDRFSARQFPNYSSELNVNALLLGDSALYLCASSLGGIYTEAFFGQGTRLTVV.

This chain joins TRBV27 and TRBJ1-1, with D perhaps matching TRBD1 (6 bases). V was shortened by 7 bases and J by 5 bases, with 17 bases between the two germline ends. CDR3 length: 14 residues. Germline assignment: CDR1 MNHEY and CDR2 SMNVEV (reference sequence). DNA for the CDR3: TGTGCCAGCAACCAATGGGGGGGCAAGACTGAAGCTTTCTTT. Translating it yields CASNQWGGKTEAFF.

Ten or more counts support this clonotype. For the CDR3, the DNA is TGTGCCAGCAGCCCCGTGGCAGATACGCAGTATTTT. It is translated as CASSPVADTQYF. This sequence joins TRBV7-9 and TRBJ2-3; D gene ambiguous. The CDR3 runs 12 residues. V was clipped by 5 bases and J by 4 bases, with 7 bases between them. Per germline, CDR1 SEHNR and CDR2 FQNEAQ (reference sequence).

This chain connects TRBV5-4 to TRBJ1-1; unclear D gene. The CDR3 totals 12 residues. Germline V CDR1 and CDR2: SGHNT, YYREEE (reference sequence). V dropped 0 bases and J dropped 8 bases, with 8 bases sitting between them. The DNA for the CDR3 is TGTGCCAGCAGCTTGGGACTTTCCGAAGCTTTCTTT. Its protein is CASSLGLSEAFF.

The chain employs TRBV7-9 and TRBJ2-5; perhaps TRBD1 as D (5 bases). Germline CDR1 is SEHNR and CDR2 is FQNEAQ (reference sequence). The CDR3 is 14 amino acids. V lost 3 bases, J lost 2 bases, and 10 bases lay in between. CDR3 amino acids: CASSFPGKQETQYF. The DNA of the CDR3 is TGTGCCAGCAGCTTTCCAGGGAAACAAGAGACCCAGTACTTC.

This clonotype has only a few counts. CDR3 nucleotides: TGCAGTGCTAGAGACTGGGGAGGGAGGTCCTACAATGAGCAGTTCTTC. Amino acid sequence: CSARDWGGRSYNEQFF. The genes are TRBV20-1 and TRBJ2-1, with 7 bases identical to TRBD2. The CDR3 loop spans 16 amino acids. V shed 0 bases, J shed 1 base, and the junction held 6 bases outside the gene matches. Germline V gene lookup returns CDR1 DFQATT and CDR2 SNEGSKA (reference sequence).

This clonotype was picked up a small number of times. The chain couples TRBV30 to TRBJ2-7; the D gene is possibly TRBD2 (5 bases). Germline V gene data show CDR1 as GTSNPN and CDR2 as SVGIG (reference sequence). The CDR3 spans 11 residues. In DNA, the CDR3 is TGTGCAGGGAGCAGAGACTACGAGCAGTACTTC. As protein: CAGSRDYEQYF.

The chain has TRBV6-5 and TRBJ2-5, with TRBD2 matching over 10 bases. CDR3 length: 14 amino acids. The junction had 3 bases not matched to a gene; V was cut back by 1 base and J by 7 bases. Germline values: CDR1 MNHEY, CDR2 SVGAGI. CDR3 sequence reads: CASSYWASGGTQYF. In DNA, the CDR3 is TGTGCCAGCAGTTACTGGGCTAGCGGGGGGACCCAGTACTTC.